This paragraph reports one T cell receptor beta chain. The data were taken from a study of cytomegalovirus exposure and HLA in healthy donors. This table comes from immunoSEQ multiplex PCR, and its TCRdb copy is limited to in-frame clones, with some not included. This sample has 90,000 to 100,000 clones, with over 75% found just once. Per the germline V gene, CDR1 is SGHDT and CDR2 is YYEEEE. V trimming: 3 bases; J trimming: 6 bases; junction bases outside the gene matches: 3. This CDR3 spans 15 amino acids. This TCR derives from a man aged 18 to 29 in good health and CMV-seropositive. The rearrangement links TRBV5-6 to TRBJ2-3; 14 positions agree with TRBD2. Sequencing was carried out using PBMCs. In DNA form, the CDR3 reads TGTGCCAGCAGCTCGGGACTAGCGGGAGCGGATACGCAGTATTTT. Translating gives CASSSGLAGADTQYF.